Sequencing of this TCR beta chain was carried out in a study of metastatic and nonmetastatic thyroid tumors. Thyroid surgery was preceded by no treatment in any patient. This clone is medium-sized by share. The CDR3 contains 15 residues. Germline lookup yields CDR1 MDHEN and CDR2 SYDVKM. Trimming cost V 6 bases and J 0 bases, with 15 bases left between them. With MiXCR, TCRdb reprocessed the PCR reads. Among roughly 30,000 clones listed, around 3.5% were seen once. V is TRBV28 and J is TRBJ2-7; D possibly matches TRBD1 or TRBD2 (5 bases each). The specimen was blood. The TCR was taken from a male donor with papillary thyroid cancer or a benign thyroid nodule (not recorded which). Some clones in this sample may be carry-over from other donors' samples. Written as DNA, the CDR3 is TGTGCCAGCAGGGGACGGACACTCACCTCCTACGAGCAGTACTTC. Its protein is CASRGRTLTSYEQYF.